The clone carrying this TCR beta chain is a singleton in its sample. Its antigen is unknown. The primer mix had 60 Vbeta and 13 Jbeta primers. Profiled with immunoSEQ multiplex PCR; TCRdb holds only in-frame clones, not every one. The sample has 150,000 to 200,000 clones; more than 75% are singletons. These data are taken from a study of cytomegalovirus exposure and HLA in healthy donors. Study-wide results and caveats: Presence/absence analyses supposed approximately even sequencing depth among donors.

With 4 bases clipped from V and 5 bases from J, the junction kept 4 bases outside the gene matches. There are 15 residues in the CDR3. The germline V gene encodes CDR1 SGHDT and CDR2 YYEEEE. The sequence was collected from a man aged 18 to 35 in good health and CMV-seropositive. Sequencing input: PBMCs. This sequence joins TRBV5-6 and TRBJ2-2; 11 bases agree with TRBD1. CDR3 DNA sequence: TGTGCCAGCAGCACTGGGACAGGGGGGACCGGGGAGCTGTTTTTT. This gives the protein CASSTGTGGTGELFF.